The 27 T cell receptor beta chains in this list originate from one sample, sequenced in a study of cytomegalovirus exposure and HLA in healthy donors. A multiplex PCR was run with 60 Vbeta primers and 13 Jbeta primers. TCRdb's copy holds only in-frame clones and misses some; the assay was immunoSEQ multiplex PCR. The specimen's table records under 200,000 clones. The sequenced material came from PBMCs. Receptors originate from a man aged 30 to 45 in good health and CMV-seronegative.

J is TRBJ2-5 and V is TRBV10-1, with a weak D call TRBD2 (5 bases). The CDR3 contains 15 residues. Trimming stripped 0 bases from V and 9 bases from J, with 17 bases between. The germline V gene has CDR1 WNHNN and CDR2 SYGVQD (reference sequence). CDR3 nucleotides: TGCGCCAGCAGTGAGTCGACTGGCAGCCCCGGGGCCCAGTACTTC. Residues: CASSESTGSPGAQYF.

The J gene is TRBJ1-2, the V gene TRBV6-1, with TRBD1 matching 7 bases. V dropped 4 bases and J dropped 2; count of bases not matched to a gene: 7. Germline V lookup: CDR1 MNHNS, CDR2 SASEGT. The CDR3 sequence is 15 residues long. The CDR3, as DNA: TGTGCCAGCAGTGGACTTGGGACAGTAAACTATGGCTACACCTTC. It yields the protein CASSGLGTVNYGYTF.

The chain couples TRBV18 to TRBJ1-1, with 10 bases that match TRBD1. V shed 2 bases and J 5 bases; nucleotides not matched to a gene: 11. Germline V lookup: CDR1 KGHSH, CDR2 LQKENI. The CDR3 consists of 17 residues. CDR3 in amino acids: CASSPGGTGESWTEAFF. The DNA of the CDR3 is TGTGCCAGCTCACCAGGGGGGACAGGGGAGTCGTGGACTGAAGCTTTCTTT.

The gene calls are TRBV7-8 and TRBJ1-2; D is possibly TRBD1 (5 bases). V shed 1 base and J shed 5 bases, with 8 bases lying between them. The germline V gene encodes CDR1 SGHVS and CDR2 FQNEAQ. The CDR3 runs to 13 residues. The CDR3 coding sequence is TGTGCCAGCAGCTTAGTGACAGAATATGGCTACACCTTC. Its translation is CASSLVTEYGYTF.

In regard to this clone: Relative to the germline gene, one junction end is altered; a read error may explain this. Other DNA sequences of this sample code for an identical CDR3. The chain couples TRBV6-5 to TRBJ1-1, with D possibly matching TRBD1 (6 bases). Germline V CDR1 and CDR2: MNHEY, SVGAGI. CDR3 size: 12 residues. The CDR3 sequence: CASSYAGVEAFF. The CDR3 DNA follows: TGTGCCAGCAGTTACGCAGGGGTTGAAGCCTTCTTT.

The rearrangement joins TRBV6-6 to TRBJ2-7, with TRBD1 matching 9 bases. J gave up 3 bases and V 6 bases, and 6 bases lay outside the gene matches. The CDR3 length is 14 residues. CDR1 MNHNY and CDR2 SVGAGI come from the germline V gene (reference sequence). CDR3 in amino acids: CASRPTTGGYEQYF. The CDR3 coding sequence is TGTGCCAGCAGACCTACGACAGGGGGCTACGAGCAGTACTTC.

This rearrangement joins TRBV28 to TRBJ1-2; a weak D match, TRBD1 (6 bases). The V gene lost 5 bases and the J gene lost 8 bases, with 18 bases spanning the gap. The V gene's germline CDR1 is MDHEN and CDR2 SYDVKM. The CDR3 length is 14 residues. In DNA form, the CDR3 reads TGTGCCAGCAGTCCCTCTACAGGGTTTTGGGGCTACACCTTC. Protein product: CASSPSTGFWGYTF.

This chain connects TRBV6-6 to TRBJ1-1; tentatively, D is TRBD1 (6 bases). Between the trimmed V and J ends, which lost 8 bases and 10 bases, there was a span of 14 bases. CDR3 length: 11 amino acids. Germline CDR1 reads MNHNY; CDR2 reads SVGAGI (reference sequence). The CDR3: CASGTGRAAFF. For the CDR3, the DNA is TGTGCCAGCGGAACAGGGAGAGCAGCTTTCTTT.

This chain connects TRBV4-1 to TRBJ2-7; TRBD1 agrees at 7 bases. Trimming cost V 0 bases and J 2 bases; bases outside gene matches: 4. Per germline, CDR1 MGHRA and CDR2 YSYEKL. The length of the CDR3 is 15 residues. This chain's CDR3 is CASSQDFQGAYEQYF. For the CDR3, the DNA is TGCGCCAGCAGCCAAGATTTCCAGGGGGCCTACGAGCAGTACTTC.

CDR3 in DNA: TGTGCCAGTAGTGCCGCAACCGGGACAGGGGGATCCGAGCAGTACTTC. Translating it yields CASSAATGTGGSEQYF. The chain employs TRBV19 and TRBJ2-7, with 11 bases matching TRBD1. Losses at the gene ends were 5 bases for V and 6 bases for J; bases not matched to a gene: 12. The CDR3 runs to 16 residues. Germline-derived CDR1 and CDR2 are LNHDA and SQIVND (reference sequence).

The gene calls are TRBV30 and TRBJ2-7; TRBD1 matches 7 bases. V lost 3 bases, J lost 11 bases, and 7 bases stayed unmatched. There are 11 residues in the CDR3. The V gene's germline CDR1 is GTSNPN and CDR2 SVGIG (reference sequence). CDR3 in DNA: TGTGCCTGGAGGGTCGGGACAGTCAAGTACTTC. Amino acid sequence: CAWRVGTVKYF.

This chain joins TRBV5-8 and TRBJ2-3; 12 bases match TRBD2. This CDR3 spans 17 amino acids. J was trimmed by 3 bases and V by 4 bases; bases with no gene match: 9. Per germline, CDR1 SGHTS and CDR2 YDEGEE. The CDR3 DNA sequence: TGTGCCAGCAGCAACGCCCTAGCGGGGGGGCCGACAGATACGCAGTATTTT. Its protein product is CASSNALAGGPTDTQYF.

J is TRBJ1-5 and V is TRBV18; TRBD1 agrees at 9 bases. The J segment lost 2 bases and the V segment lost 6 bases, leaving 8 bases of the junction unmatched. The length of the CDR3 is 16 residues. Germline V gene sequence: CDR1 KGHSH, CDR2 LQKENI. The CDR3 sequence is CASSDVTGGRNQPQHF. CDR3 nucleotide sequence: TGTGCCAGCTCGGACGTGACAGGGGGACGCAATCAGCCCCAGCATTTT.

CDR3 amino acids: CASSLLGNEQYF. CDR3 DNA sequence: TGTGCCAGCAGTTTACTAGGTAACGAGCAGTACTTC. The chain joins TRBV27 to TRBJ2-7; no clear D gene. Trimming stripped 2 bases from V and 5 bases from J, with 7 bases between. Germline V gives CDR1 MNHEY, CDR2 SMNVEV (reference sequence). The CDR3 length is 12 residues.

V and J are TRBV7-2 and TRBJ2-3, with 8 bases identical to TRBD2. J was trimmed by 3 bases and V by 5 bases; bases with no gene match: 4. CDR3 length equals 14 residues. Per the germline V gene, CDR1 is SGHTA and CDR2 is FQGNSA. This chain's CDR3 is CASSQSGGTDTQYF. Here the CDR3 DNA reads TGTGCCAGCAGCCAGAGCGGGGGAACAGATACGCAGTATTTT.

This chain uses TRBV19 with TRBJ2-7; 8 bases are shared with TRBD1. Germline lookup yields CDR1 LNHDA and CDR2 SQIVND (reference sequence). The V segment lost 4 bases and the J segment 5 bases; nucleotides outside the gene matches: 7. The CDR3 loop spans 14 amino acids. The CDR3: CASSTSGRGHEQYF. For the CDR3, the DNA is TGTGCCAGTAGTACCTCCGGCAGGGGGCACGAGCAGTACTTC.

The chain uses TRBV28 and TRBJ1-4; 8 nucleotides agree with TRBD1. The CDR3 covers 16 residues. Germline loops: CDR1 MDHEN, CDR2 SYDVKM. The CDR3 region is CAIAPNRGRTNEKLFF. DNA for the CDR3: TGTGCTATAGCCCCTAACAGGGGGAGGACTAATGAAAAACTGTTTTTT.

The genes are TRBV7-2 and TRBJ2-1; 12 bases match TRBD2. Germline CDR1 reads SGHTA; CDR2 reads FQGNSA. V lost 6 bases and J lost 7; bases outside the gene matches: 7. CDR3 size: 15 residues. The CDR3 sequence is CASSSSGGARNEQFF. The CDR3 DNA is TGTGCCAGCAGTTCTAGCGGGGGGGCTAGGAATGAGCAGTTCTTC. Based on the CDR3 plus reference TRBV7-2 and TRBJ2-1, the full variable domain is GAGVSQSPSNKVTEKGKDVELRCDPISGHTALYWYRQSLGQGLEFLIYFQGNSAPDKSGLPSDRFSAERTGGSVSTLTIQRTQQEDSAVYLCASSSSGGARNEQFFGPGTRLTVL.

The chain carries TRBV30 and TRBJ1-2, with D possibly TRBD1 on 5 matching bases. This CDR3 has 11 amino acids. Germline CDR1 is GTSNPN and CDR2 is SVGIG (reference sequence). The V end was cut by 3 bases, the J end by 5 bases, with 7 bases between. The CDR3 region is CAWRGRYGYTF. The CDR3 DNA is TGTGCCTGGAGGGGGCGGTATGGCTACACCTTC.

The V gene is TRBV5-1, the J gene TRBJ1-1, with D hard to call. V lost 0 bases and J 0 bases, leaving 12 bases between the germline ends. This CDR3 has 16 amino acids. Germline assignment: CDR1 SGHRS and CDR2 YFSETQ. Here the CDR3 reads CASSLGLRNLNTEAFF. The CDR3 bases are TGCGCCAGCAGCTTGGGCCTCAGAAATTTGAACACTGAAGCTTTCTTT.

The chain is built from TRBV7-9 and TRBJ1-1; 8 positions match TRBD1. After removal of 3 bases from V and 1 base from J, the junction contained 7 bases not matched to a gene. Germline V gene data show CDR1 as SEHNR and CDR2 as FQNEAQ (reference sequence). The length of the CDR3 is 16 residues. CDR3 region: CASSFDRGGWNTEAFF. The CDR3 DNA reads TGTGCCAGCAGCTTTGACAGGGGAGGGTGGAACACTGAAGCTTTCTTT.

The V call is TRBV30, the J call TRBJ2-3; possible D gene TRBD1, 6 bases. Germline V gene lookup returns CDR1 GTSNPN and CDR2 SVGIG (reference sequence). The CDR3 extends over 11 amino acids. V lost 2 bases and J 6 bases, leaving 6 bases between the germline ends. The CDR3 sequence is CAWSRGDTQYF. CDR3 coding DNA: TGTGCCTGGAGTAGGGGGGATACGCAGTATTTT.

V gene TRBV30 combines with J gene TRBJ1-1; 7 positions agree with TRBD1. Germline loops: CDR1 GTSNPN, CDR2 SVGIG (reference sequence). The junction had 5 bases not matched to a gene; V was cut back by 0 bases and J by 7 bases. The CDR3 runs 13 residues. The CDR3 DNA follows: TGTGCCTGGAGTGTAGGACAGGAGTTTGAAGCTTTCTTT. It encodes CAWSVGQEFEAFF.

The chain combines TRBV19 with TRBJ2-3, with 7 bases lining up with TRBD2. This CDR3 has 16 amino acids. Looked up from germline, CDR1 is LNHDA and CDR2 is SQIVND (reference sequence). With V trimmed by 5 bases and J by 4 bases, 12 bases remained unmatched. CDR3 in amino acids: CASSFAKGRAADTQYF. The CDR3, as DNA: TGTGCCAGTAGTTTCGCTAAAGGGAGGGCGGCAGATACGCAGTATTTT.

The chain joins TRBV19 to TRBJ1-1; TRBD1 matches at 7 bases. V lost 5 bases and J lost 4; bases outside the gene matches: 10. Looked up from germline, CDR1 is LNHDA and CDR2 is SQIVND (reference sequence). The CDR3 has 15 residues. CDR3 sequence: CASSSPGQVGTEAFF. As DNA, the CDR3 is TGTGCCAGTAGTTCCCCCGGACAGGTAGGCACTGAAGCTTTCTTT.

The genes are TRBV6-1 and TRBJ1-2; 7 positions agree with TRBD1. V gave up 4 bases and J gave up 8 bases; unmatched junction bases: 13. The CDR3 extends over 15 amino acids. CDR1 MNHNS and CDR2 SASEGT come from the germline V gene. The CDR3 DNA reads TGTGCCAGCAGTGGAGGCCCGACAGGGAGCCGCGGCTACACCTTC. It codes for CASSGGPTGSRGYTF.

The chain links TRBV9 to TRBJ2-7; D possibly corresponds to TRBD2 (6 bases). CDR3 size: 14 residues. Between the trimmed V and J ends, which lost 4 bases and 5 bases, there was a span of 16 bases. The germline V gene has CDR1 SGDLS and CDR2 YYNGEE. This CDR3 is CASSPPGPGDEQYF. As DNA, the CDR3 is TGTGCCAGCAGCCCGCCGGGGCCGGGGGACGAGCAGTACTTC. The full variable domain, completed using reference TRBV9 and TRBJ2-7, is DSGVTQTPKHLITATGQRVTLRCSPRSGDLSVYWYQQSLDQGLQFLIQYYNGEERAKGNILERFSAQQFPDLHSELNLSSLELGDSALYFCASSPPGPGDEQYFGPGTRLTVT.